The sample holds a few counts of the clone carrying this T cell receptor (beta chain). Its antigen is not identified. It may be a read error: a sequence one base away is much more abundant. Germline V gives CDR1 MNHNS, CDR2 SASEGT. The V end lost 6 bases, the J end lost 2 bases, and 10 bases lay between the germline ends. This CDR3 comprises 13 residues. The source of the sample is a study of metastatic and nonmetastatic thyroid tumors. Points from the study as a whole: For both blood and tumor, malignant thyroid tumors reportedly showed significantly higher TCR beta diversity than benign nodules did.

Under the authors' procedure: The distant-metastasis classifier for papillary thyroid cancer was built from CDR3 differences across clinicopathological groups. TCRdb reprocessed the PCR reads using MiXCR. The V and J calls and clone size come from TCRdb's table, not from the authors' own analysis. The sample lists under 75,000 clones, around 20% occurring once. Nobody among the patients had been given any treatment before thyroid surgery. Sequencing was performed on blood. This receptor was identified in a female donor with papillary thyroid cancer or a benign thyroid nodule (not recorded which). Some clones in this sample may be carry-over from other donors' samples. V usage is TRBV6-1 and J usage is TRBJ1-1; D unresolved. CDR3 amino acids: CASRVGGNTEAFF. The CDR3 DNA sequence: TGTGCCAGCAGAGTAGGTGGCAACACTGAAGCTTTCTTT.